This T cell receptor (beta chain) was retrieved from a study of graft-versus-host responses after intestinal transplantation. Whole-study context: Recipients got multivisceral, liver-intestinal, or isolated intestinal transplants.

Study-wide results and caveats: GvH clone levels peaked in circulation, and this peak was associated with early post-transplant HvG declines.

This CDR3 region has 11 residues. The germline CDR1 and CDR2 sequences are ENHRY and SYGVKD. V lost 4 bases, J lost 5 bases, and 2 bases lay in between. Sequencing used immunoSEQ multiplex PCR; TCRdb keeps in-frame clones, though not all of them. The sample lists about 120,000 clones; over 75% were seen once. Details on this clone: Its antigen is as yet unknown.

This chain connects TRBV10-3 to TRBJ2-2; D is unresolved. The specimen comprised unstimulated CD4+ T cells sorted from spleen or lymph node cells, sampled before intestinal transplant. This sequence was found in a human donor who received an intestinal transplant. The CDR3 DNA reads TGTGCCATCAGTGCAACCGGGGAGCTGTTTTTT. It yields the protein CAISATGELFF.